The rows below give T cell receptor beta chains drawn from one sample of a study of PD-1 blockade in classical Hodgkin lymphoma. Sequencing used immunoSEQ multiplex PCR; TCRdb keeps in-frame clones, though not all of them. The table lists approximately 65,000 clones, 85% to 95% of them singletons. This specimen consisted of peripheral blood mononuclear cells (PBMCs), obtained before the fourth cycle of nivolumab. The receptors were sampled from a human donor with classical Hodgkin lymphoma. CDR3s include the opening cysteine and the closing phenylalanine or tryptophan. D genes are given only for firm matches. The size entry is marked missing in some rows and otherwise reads once, few, many or a size class.

v_gene	abundance	j_gene	d_gene	CDR3nt	CDR3aa
TRBV18	NA	TRBJ2-1	NA	TGTGCCAGCTCACCACAGGGGTGGGGTAGCAATGAGCAGTTCTTC	CASSPQGWGSNEQFF
TRBV28	NA	TRBJ1-4	TRBD1	TGTGCCAGCAGTCAACAGGGGAGTGGGAAAAAACTGTTTTTT	CASSQQGSGKKLFF
TRBV9	NA	TRBJ2-1	NA	TGTGCCAGCAGCGTACGTGTCGGGGACTCCTACAATGAGCAGTTCTTC	CASSVRVGDSYNEQFF
TRBV27	NA	TRBJ2-2	TRBD1	TGTGCCAGCAGTGAACAGGGGGCTTACACCGGGGAGCTGTTTTTT	CASSEQGAYTGELFF
TRBV5-1	NA	TRBJ2-5	NA	TGCGCCAGCAGCTTGGACACACAAGAGACCCAGTACTTC	CASSLDTQETQYF
TRBV2	NA	TRBJ2-1	TRBD1	TGTGCCAGCAGTCCCGGCCGGGACAGGCAATACAATGAGCAGTTCTTC	CASSPGRDRQYNEQFF
TRBV7-3	NA	TRBJ2-1	TRBD2	TGTGCCAGCTCTAGCGGGAGCTGGGGTGAGCAGTTCTTC	CASSSGSWGEQFF
TRBV11-3	NA	TRBJ2-5	TRBD1	TGTGCCAGCAGCCGTCCGGGACAGAGGGAGACCCAGTACTTC	CASSRPGQRETQYF
TRBV2	NA	TRBJ2-1	TRBD2	TGTGCCAGCAAGGCCCGAGCGGGGGTCAGCTCCTACAATGAGCAGTTCTTC	CASKARAGVSSYNEQFF
TRBV7-9	NA	TRBJ2-3	NA	TGTGCCAGCAGCTTACAGGGCCCGGCTACAGATACGCAGTATTTT	CASSLQGPATDTQYF
TRBV18	NA	TRBJ1-5	TRBD1	TGTGCCAGCTCACCGCCCGAGGGGGCCGGCAATCAGCCCCAGCATTTT	CASSPPEGAGNQPQHF
TRBV19	NA	TRBJ2-5	NA	TGTGCCAGTAGTATGGGGACGTGGGAGACCCAGTACTTC	CASSMGTWETQYF
TRBV2	NA	TRBJ1-5	TRBD1	TGTGCCAGCAGTCCCCTCGACAGGGGTCGGCAGCCCCAGCATTTT	CASSPLDRGRQPQHF
TRBV19	NA	TRBJ2-1	NA	TGTGCCAGTAGCCCCGGGCCCTACAATGAGCAGTTCTTC	CASSPGPYNEQFF
TRBV2	NA	TRBJ1-5	TRBD1	TGTGCCAGCAATGACAGGGGCTGGAGCAATCAGCCCCAGCATTTT	CASNDRGWSNQPQHF
TRBV6-1	NA	TRBJ1-1	NA	TGTGCCAGCAGTGAAGCACGGGAGGTGAACACTGAAGCTTTCTTT	CASSEAREVNTEAFF
TRBV6-1	NA	TRBJ2-7	TRBD1	TGTGCCAGCAGTGAACCACCATCGACCCGGTACGGGACAGGGTCTTCCTACGAGCAGTACTTC	CASSEPPSTRYGTGSSYEQYF
TRBV5-6	few	TRBJ2-1	TRBD2	TGTGCCAGCAGACGTACTAGCGGCGGCCTATCCTACAATGAGCAGTTCTTC	CASRRTSGGLSYNEQFF
TRBV19	once	TRBJ1-2	NA	TGTGCCAGTAGTATATGGCCAGGGGATGGCTACACCTTC	CASSIWPGDGYTF
TRBV9	once	TRBJ2-1	NA	TGTGCCAGCAGCTCCAGAACGGTAGACTATGAGCAGTTCTTC	CASSSRTVDYEQFF
TRBV5-1	NA	TRBJ2-6	NA	TGCGCCAGCAGCTTGGAGGCGGCTGGGGCCAACGTCCTGACTTTC	CASSLEAAGANVLTF
TRBV28	NA	TRBJ1-5	NA	TGTGCCAGCAAATTGGGGTCTAGCAATCAGCCCCAGCATTTT	CASKLGSSNQPQHF
TRBV7-9	NA	TRBJ2-2	NA	TGTGCCAGCAGCCCAGGGGGGGGAGGCACCGGGGAGCTGTTTTTT	CASSPGGGGTGELFF
TRBV28	NA	TRBJ1-6	TRBD1	TGTGCCAGCAAACTACAGGGGGCGCGCTCACCCCTCCACTTT	CASKLQGARSPLHF
TRBV6-5	NA	TRBJ1-2	NA	TGTGCCAGCAGTTACCCAGGGGTGGGCTACACCTTC	CASSYPGVGYTF
TRBV13	NA	TRBJ2-1	TRBD2	TGTGCCAGCAGCACCGGGACTAGCGAACCCTACAATGAGCAGTTCTTC	CASSTGTSEPYNEQFF
TRBV19	NA	TRBJ1-2	NA	TGTGCCAGTAGTATTGGCTATGGCTACACCTTC	CASSIGYGYTF